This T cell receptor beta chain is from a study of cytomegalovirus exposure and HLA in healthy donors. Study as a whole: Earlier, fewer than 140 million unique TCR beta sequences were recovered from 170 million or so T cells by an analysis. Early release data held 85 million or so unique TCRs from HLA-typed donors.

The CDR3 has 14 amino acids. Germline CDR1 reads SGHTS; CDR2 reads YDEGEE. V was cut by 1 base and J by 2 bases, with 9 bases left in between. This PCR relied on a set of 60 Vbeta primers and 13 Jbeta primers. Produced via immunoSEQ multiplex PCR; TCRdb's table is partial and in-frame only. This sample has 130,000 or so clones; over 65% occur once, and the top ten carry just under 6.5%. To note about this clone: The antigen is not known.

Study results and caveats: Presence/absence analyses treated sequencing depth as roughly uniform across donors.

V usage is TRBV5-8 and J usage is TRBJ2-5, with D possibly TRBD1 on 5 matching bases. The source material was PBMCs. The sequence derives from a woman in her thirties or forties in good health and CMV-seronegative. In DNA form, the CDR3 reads TGTGCCAGCAGCTTGCTGACAGTTCAAGAGACCCAGTACTTC. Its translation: CASSLLTVQETQYF.